Included here is one T cell receptor beta chain sequence, with context. Participants came from around 25 US areas, aged roughly 18 to 89 years. Per the authors' pipeline: Scientists estimated how many nucleated cells there were by amplifying reference gene primers. The table came from immunoSEQ multiplex PCR; TCRdb's copy has only in-frame clones and leaves some out. The DNA was the basis for D and trimming; V, J and clone size are from that table. Here the sample spans hundreds of thousands of clones, around 89% being singletons. The V end was cut by 3 bases, the J end by 9 bases, with 10 bases between. This CDR3 has 12 amino acids. Per germline, CDR1 SGHNT and CDR2 YYREEE (reference sequence). This entry is derived from a study of blood T cell repertoires in COVID-19. Overall study: Acute-phase and convalescent COVID-19 samples originated in the United States, Italy and Spain. Sample material is recorded as cDNA or gDNA derived from T cells, B-cell-depleted T cells, or PBMCs.

Sequencing was performed on PBMCs or T cells enriched from blood (not recorded which). The sequence came from a woman in her thirties or forties with acute COVID-19. The rearrangement links TRBV5-4 to TRBJ2-1, with D possibly being TRBD2 (6 bases). This CDR3 is CASSSAGGEQFF. The CDR3 bases are TGTGCCAGCAGCTCCGCCGGGGGTGAGCAGTTCTTC.